Described below is a single T cell receptor (beta chain) sequence and its context. Its matching antigen is unknown. The data stem from a study of T cell responses to AZD1222 COVID-19 vaccine. The study's findings and limits: An increase in Spike-specific TCR breadth and depth was observed after two AZD1222 doses. Repertoire sampling happened only post peak T cell response. Only a handful of AZD1222 recipients, about six in all, had baseline seropositivity.

Sequenced by immunoSEQ multiplex PCR; TCRdb stores in-frame clones only, minus some. The sample records tens of thousands of clones, about 88% being singletons. This receptor was obtained from an adult in good health. The specimen comprised peripheral blood, sampled on day 0 of AZD1222 vaccination.

CDR3 protein: CASSDYVRGKQYF. CDR3 nucleotide sequence: TGTGCCAGCAGCGACTATGTCAGGGGTAAGCAGTACTTC. This rearrangement joins TRBV9 to TRBJ2-7; perhaps TRBD1 as D (6 bases). Trimming took off 3 bases at V and 8 bases at J, with 15 bases between the two ends. Per the germline V gene, CDR1 is SGDLS and CDR2 is YYNGEE. The CDR3 loop spans 13 amino acids.